Included here is one T cell receptor (beta chain) sequence, with context. Its matching antigen is unknown. This entry comes from a study of CD4+ T cells in melanoma. Some clones are missing from TCRdb's copy, which holds only in-frame ones; the method was immunoSEQ multiplex PCR. Found here are about 10,000 clones, roughly three quarters of them singletons; the top ten hold 9.5%. V shed 3 bases and J shed 5 bases, with 17 bases lying between them. The CDR3 has 15 residues. Per the germline V gene, CDR1 is SGHRS and CDR2 is YFSETQ. Findings and caveats of the study: In melanoma, neoantigen-specific CD4+ T cells reportedly differed in differentiation state. CD8+ T cell, macrophage and B cell function reportedly correlated with neoantigen-specific CD4+ T cells.

The rearrangement joins TRBV5-1 to TRBJ2-5; D might be TRBD1 (7 bases). Sequencing was performed on cells from a culture (not recorded whether cultured in vitro). This clonotype was sampled from a human donor with melanoma. CDR3 sequence reads: CASSWRGQLTETQYF. The CDR3 DNA is TGCGCCAGCAGCTGGCGGGGACAGCTTACGGAGACCCAGTACTTC. Drawing the rest from reference TRBV5-1 and TRBJ2-5, the complete variable domain is KAGVTQTPRYLIKTRGQQVTLSCSPISGHRSVSWYQQTPGQGLQFLFEYFSETQRNKGNFPGRFSGRQFSNSRSEMNVSTLELGDSALYLCASSWRGQLTETQYFGPGTRLLVL.